This TCR beta chain derives from a study of CD8 T cells in Susac syndrome (dated by TCRdb to between 2018 and 2021). Looking at the study overall: Among the sequenced Susac syndrome patients, six had clinically active disease and roughly eight were in clinical remission. The study used repertoire sequencing to test whether antigen drove CD8+ T cell activation and differentiation in Susac syndrome. At the time of blood withdrawal, Susac syndrome patients were either therapy-naive, taking corticosteroids (with some also receiving IVIg), or on IVIg alone. Results and caveats for the whole study, not just this receptor: In the CD4+ T cell repertoire of Susac syndrome patients, clonal expansion was not detected. The number of individuals in the TCR sequencing and HLA analysis was acknowledged as relatively small.

About this clonotype: What antigen it recognizes has not been identified. It has no much larger one-base neighbor in the sample; base qualities were not kept.

RNA was extracted with the RNeasy kit and roughly 0.45 to 1 ug was reverse transcribed using random hexamers. The immunoSEQ multiplex PCR assay, covering 54 Vbeta and 13 Jbeta segments, was used to amplify TCR beta CDR3 regions. PCR amplification bias was corrected using a synthetic template baseline for primer optimization and computational correction. The paper's processing steps were these. Reads were annotated to V, D and J genes according to IMGT and were analyzed with immunoSEQ Analyzer, with only productive sequences retained. Clonality was calculated as one minus the Shannon entropy normalized by log2 of the number of productive unique sequences. For each patient and control, public and private clones were evaluated within the 100 most prevalent clones. Susac-specific clones were defined as absent from healthy and MS cohorts, 800 to 1,200 published viral clones and other ImmuneACCESS disease sequences. The public sequencing data were trimmed at Q25 with fastp and processed into clonotypes with MiXCR by TCRdb, which kept only in-frame beta chains. CDR3 protein duplicates are merged, each entry listing the most common genes and DNA. TCRdb, rather than the study authors, made the V and J calls. The sample table holds under 200,000 distinct CDR3 sequences, of which approximately 94% were seen once. The ten largest clones add up to 0.098% of the sample.

V lost 2 bases and J lost 5 bases, and the count of bases not matched to a germline gene is 8. Looking up the germline V gene (reference sequence) yields CDR1 MNHEY and CDR2 SMNVEV. Counted from cysteine to phenylalanine, this CDR3 has 15 amino acids. The read is trimmed to its CDR3 DNA, 45 bases read in frame from base 1. High-throughput TCR beta sequencing profiled peripheral blood CD8+ and CD4+ T cells from healthy donors, Susac syndrome patients and multiple sclerosis patients. The Susac syndrome patients fulfilled recently defined diagnostic criteria for definite or probable disease. Bulk CD8+ and CD4+ T cells were purified by magnetic negative isolation, while CD8+ TEMRA cells were enriched using FACS. Blood was drawn into EDTA tubes, processed within 24 hours, and PBMCs were isolated by density gradient centrifugation. PBMCs destined for TCR sequencing were cryopreserved in liquid nitrogen and later thawed in a 37 °C water bath. The sorted or isolated CD4+, CD8+ and CD8+ TEMRA cells reached a purity of at least 90%.

The sample comprised CD4+ T cells from PBMCs. This clonotype was sampled from a human donor with Susac syndrome. The V and J genes are TRBV27 and TRBJ2-5; 7 bases in the middle match TRBD2. The sequence in DNA is TGTGCCAGCAGTTTAGGGGGGAGGGGACCGGAGACCCAGTACTTC. The resulting protein is CASSLGGRGPETQYF.